The sequence of this TCR beta chain was determined in a study of T cells in Graves' hyperthyroidism and ophthalmopathy. Patients counted as stable if ophthalmopathy did not develop within 18 months. Researchers took RNA transcripts and amplified the TCR beta CDR3 regions from them. RT-PCR in the first round (using the HTBI primer set) targeted the TCR CDR3. TCRdb re-analysed the multiplex PCR reads in MiXCR, keeping a single row per CDR3 protein. This table has approximately 700,000 distinct CDR3 sequences, less than 20% appearing once. The CDR3 is 17 residues long. Trimming removed 5 bases from V and 5 bases from J; junction bases left unmatched: 12. Germline values: CDR1 SGHTA, CDR2 FQGNSA.

V gene TRBV7-2 combines with J gene TRBJ2-2, with 9 bases matching TRBD1. The sequence came from a man aged 18-30 years with Graves' hyperthyroidism. The source material was blood. The CDR3 sequence is CASSRNRGQLGTGELFF. The CDR3 nucleotides read TGTGCCAGCAGCCGCAACAGGGGGCAGTTGGGGACCGGGGAGCTGTTTTTT.